This is a list of T cell receptor beta chains from one sample in a study of identical twins. Each CDR3 protein is one row after TCRdb ran MiXCR on the 5' RACE reads. This table has about 530,000 distinct CDR3 sequences, approximately 16% appearing once. The same specimen was also included in a second study, on yellow fever vaccine responses in identical twins.

The sample taken for sequencing was CD4+ T cells sorted from blood. The receptors originated from a woman aged 18-30 years in good health. Both conserved end residues are part of each CDR3. The order of the fields is clone size, J gene, V gene, D gene, CDR3 DNA, CDR3 protein. A D gene is named only where the DNA matches it firmly. Clone size is stated in some rows and not others, as once, few, many or a class when expanded.

few | TRBJ2-1 | TRBV7-3 | TRBD1 | TGTGCCAGCAGCTCCCAGGGGGTCAGGGGCAATGAGCAGTTCTTC | CASSSQGVRGNEQFF
NA | TRBJ1-2 | TRBV4-1 | NA | TGCGCCAGCAGCCAAGTCGTGGGGGTTGGCTACACCTTC | CASSQVVGVGYTF
few | TRBJ1-3 | TRBV5-1 | NA | TGCGCCAGCAGCTCCCAGGAGTCTGGAAACACCATATATTTT | CASSSQESGNTIYF
NA | TRBJ2-4 | TRBV14 | TRBD2 | TGTGCCAGCAGCCAAGACTCTAGCGGGGGGGGGATAGCCAAAAACATTCAGTACTTC | CASSQDSSGGGIAKNIQYF
NA | TRBJ2-3 | TRBV12-3/TRBV12-4 | TRBD2 | TGTGCCAGCAGTCCGAGGACTAGCGGGAGTATAGCAGATACGCAGTATTTT | CASSPRTSGSIADTQYF
NA | TRBJ2-1 | TRBV28 | TRBD2 | TGTGCCAGCGGGAGGGCTGATGGGAATGAGCAGTTCTTC | CASGRADGNEQFF
few | TRBJ2-1 | TRBV15 | NA | TGTGCCACCAGCAGAGGGTTAGCGACGAGCTCCTACAATGAGCAGTTCTTC | CATSRGLATSSYNEQFF
NA | TRBJ2-3 | TRBV5-1 | NA | TGCGCCAGCAGCTGGCCGATGACTAGGGGCACAGATACGCAGTATTTT | CASSWPMTRGTDTQYF
NA | TRBJ1-5 | TRBV15 | NA | TGTGCCACCAGCAGATCTCCCCCACCGGGTAGCAATCAGCCCCAGCATTTT | CATSRSPPPGSNQPQHF
many | TRBJ2-1 | TRBV20-1 | NA | TGCAGTGCTAGGGGGTACAATGAGCAGTTCTTC | CSARGYNEQFF
few | TRBJ2-3 | TRBV28 | TRBD2 | TGTGCCAGCAGGGGAGGGGCGGTAGATACGCAGTATTTT | CASRGGAVDTQYF
few | TRBJ1-5 | TRBV29-1 | NA | TGCAGCGTGACCACAGCTTACAATCAGCCCCAGCATTTT | CSVTTAYNQPQHF
NA | TRBJ2-6 | TRBV5-1 | NA | TGCGCCAGCAGCTTGGAGGGTTTTCCGGGACACATCCGCTCTGGGGCCAACGTCCTGACTTTC | CASSLEGFPGHIRSGANVLTF
many | TRBJ2-5 | TRBV5-1 | TRBD2 | TGCGCCAGCAGCGTACTCGGGACTAGCGGGAGTGAGACCCAGTACTTC | CASSVLGTSGSETQYF
NA | TRBJ2-1 | TRBV12-5 | NA | TGTGCTAGTGTTCTTAGCGGCTTTTACAATGAGCAGTTCTTC | CASVLSGFYNEQFF
few | TRBJ2-2 | TRBV3-1 | NA | TGTGCCAGCAGCCCATCAGCCACTAGCACCGGGGAGCTGTTTTTT | CASSPSATSTGELFF
few | TRBJ2-1 | TRBV5-6 | TRBD1 | TGTGCCAGCAGACAGGGGGGCCGATCCTACAATGAGCAGTTCTTC | CASRQGGRSYNEQFF
few | TRBJ1-4 | TRBV5-1 | TRBD1 | TGCGCCAGCAGCTTGGGGGACAGTCCTGAAAAACTGTTTTTT | CASSLGDSPEKLFF
NA | TRBJ2-1 | TRBV6-4 | TRBD1 | TGTGCCCTACCTGAGGGGCCACAGGGGTGCAATGAGCAGTTCTTC | CALPEGPQGCNEQFF
many | TRBJ2-2 | TRBV5-6 | TRBD2 | TGTGCCAGCAGCTTGTGGATAGCGGGAGCGGGCGGGGAGCTGTTTTTT | CASSLWIAGAGGELFF
NA | TRBJ2-5 | TRBV9 | NA | TGTGCCAGCAGCGCCCGGGACCCGGAGGAGACCCAGTACTTC | CASSARDPEETQYF
few | TRBJ2-1 | TRBV20-1 | NA | TGCAGTGCTCGATCCCAGAGCTCCTACAATGAGCAGTTCTTC | CSARSQSSYNEQFF
NA | TRBJ2-1 | TRBV7-2 | NA | TGTGCCAGCAGCTTCCGGGGGCGGCTCACTAAACACAATGAGCAGTTCTTC | CASSFRGRLTKHNEQFF
NA | TRBJ1-1 | TRBV7-3 | TRBD1 | TGTGCCAGCAGCCCACAGGGACAGGGGGCGGCTTTCTTT | CASSPQGQGAAFF
NA | TRBJ2-3 | TRBV20-1 | TRBD2 | TGCAGTGCTAGAGACCCCGGACTAGCGGGAGTGTCGCAAGATACGCAGTATTTT | CSARDPGLAGVSQDTQYF
NA | TRBJ1-4 | TRBV3-1 | NA | TGTGCCAGCAGCCACGGGACGCTGATGGGTGAAAAACTGTTTTTT | CASSHGTLMGEKLFF
NA | TRBJ1-1 | TRBV11-2 | NA | TGTGCCAGCAGCCAGTCCCCCGACAGCGTCCCACGCATGAACACTGAAGCTTTCTTT | CASSQSPDSVPRMNTEAFF